The 24 T cell receptor beta chains below come from one sample, sequenced in a study of long-term antiretroviral therapy in people with HIV. Assay version v3.0 of immunoSEQ was used, and it was run at survey level. Only in-frame clones appear in the TCRdb table, and some are missing; sequencing was by immunoSEQ multiplex PCR. The sample lists 20,000 to 25,000 clones; 80% were seen once. The starting material was unsorted PBMCs, obtained 2.9 years after starting antiretroviral therapy. These receptors were taken from a woman under 40 with HIV.

The V and J genes are TRBV6-6 and TRBJ1-1; no firm D call. CDR1 is MNHNY and CDR2 is SVGAGI in the germline V gene (reference sequence). This CDR3 has 12 residues. V lost 3 bases to trimming and J lost 7 bases, with 9 bases between them. The CDR3 reads CASSYTANEAFF. The CDR3 DNA reads as TGTGCCAGCAGTTATACAGCCAATGAAGCTTTCTTT.

The V and J genes are TRBV7-8 and TRBJ1-1; D not certain. V shed 5 bases and J shed 1 base, with 20 bases lying between them. Germline CDR1 and CDR2: SGHVS and FQNEAQ. This CDR3 contains 17 residues. This CDR3 is CASSPAPISVGNTEAFF. CDR3 DNA sequence: TGTGCCAGCAGCCCAGCCCCGATATCGGTGGGGAACACTGAAGCTTTCTTT.

This chain links TRBV6-6 with TRBJ2-3; D not certain. Trimming shortened V by 5 bases and J by 1 base, and 10 bases separated the two germline ends. CDR1 is MNHNY and CDR2 is SVGAGI in the germline V gene (reference sequence). The CDR3 spans 14 residues. CDR3 coding DNA: TGTGCCAGCAGTGTGTTTAAGGGCACAGATACGCAGTATTTT. Its protein product is CASSVFKGTDTQYF.

The J gene is TRBJ1-2, the V gene TRBV4-1; D is uncertain. Germline V gene data show CDR1 as MGHRA and CDR2 as YSYEKL. This CDR3 has 15 residues. Trimming took off 2 bases at V and 8 bases at J, with 18 bases between the two ends. The CDR3 coding sequence is TGCGCCAGCAGCCAACCTTGGGAGGACCAGACGGGCTACACCTTC. Translated, it gives CASSQPWEDQTGYTF.

This sequence joins TRBV2 and TRBJ2-2; 10 nucleotides line up with TRBD2. The trim removed 7 bases at V and 1 base at J, leaving 3 bases unmatched. The CDR3 contains 15 residues. CDR1 is SNHLY and CDR2 is FYNNEI in the germline V gene. The CDR3 DNA sequence: TGTGCCAGCATGAGCGGGGGGGTGAACACCGGGGAGCTGTTTTTT. Encoded protein: CASMSGGVNTGELFF.

This clone was observed a handful of times. J is TRBJ2-4 and V is TRBV2; D unclear. V lost 6 bases, J lost 1 base, and 7 bases lay in between. This CDR3 is 13 amino acids long. From germline, CDR1 is SNHLY and CDR2 FYNNEI. CDR3 nucleotide sequence: TGTGCCAGCAGGGGTTTTGCCAAAAACATTCAGTACTTC. Amino acids: CASRGFAKNIQYF.

The chain joins TRBV7-8 to TRBJ2-1, with D unresolved. The CDR3 extends over 16 amino acids. V was trimmed by 6 bases and J by 0 bases, leaving 15 bases between them. Germline CDR1 reads SGHVS; CDR2 reads FQNEAQ. This CDR3 is CASSPEAASSYNEQFF. In DNA form, the CDR3 reads TGTGCCAGCAGTCCCGAGGCGGCTAGCTCCTACAATGAGCAGTTCTTC.

In its sample, this clone was seen a few times. The V call is TRBV4-1, the J call TRBJ1-6, with D maybe TRBD1 (6 bases). The CDR3 is made up of 16 amino acids. With 0 bases removed from V and 10 bases from J, the gap between germline ends came to 16 bases. CDR1 and CDR2 from the germline V gene are MGHRA and YSYEKL. The CDR3 loop is CASSQDQGRGGSPLHF. DNA of the CDR3: TGCGCCAGCAGCCAAGATCAAGGCAGGGGAGGATCACCCCTCCACTTT.

The chain is built from TRBV5-5 and TRBJ1-1, with TRBD1 as a possible D gene (6 bases). The germline gives CDR1 SGHKS, CDR2 YYEKEE (reference sequence). The V end was cut by 6 bases, the J end by 0 bases, with 15 bases between. The CDR3 contains 15 residues. CDR3 in DNA: TGTGCCAGCAAGCTAGGGGGGGGGCTGAACACTGAAGCTTTCTTT. The encoded protein is CASKLGGGLNTEAFF.

The chain is built from TRBV19 and TRBJ2-1; 7 nucleotides agree with TRBD2. Germline trimming cut 3 bases from V and 8 bases from J; bases unmatched to any gene: 10. CDR1 LNHDA and CDR2 SQIVND come from the germline V gene (reference sequence). The CDR3 runs 15 residues. The CDR3 sequence is CASSIPRTSSDEQFF. CDR3 DNA: TGTGCCAGTAGTATTCCCCGGACTAGTTCCGATGAGCAGTTCTTC. The full variable domain, with the rest looked up from reference TRBV19 and TRBJ2-1, is DGGITQSPKYLFRKEGQNVTLSCEQNLNHDAMYWYRQDPGQGLRLIYYSQIVNDFQKGDIAEGYSVSREKKESFPLTVTSAQKNPTAFYLCASSIPRTSSDEQFFGPGTRLTVL.

This chain connects TRBV15 to TRBJ1-1; weak D call: TRBD1 (6 bases). The CDR3 is 15 residues long. Trimming took off 3 bases at V and 0 bases at J, with 11 bases between the two ends. Germline values: CDR1 LNHNV, CDR2 YYDKDF (reference sequence). CDR3 in DNA: TGTGCCACCAGCAGCGACAGGCTAATGAACACTGAAGCTTTCTTT. Encoded protein: CATSSDRLMNTEAFF.

This chain connects TRBV9 to TRBJ2-7; D might be TRBD2 (5 bases). The CDR3 length is 16 residues. The V and J ends lost 1 base and 4 bases respectively, with 18 bases between them. The germline V gene encodes CDR1 SGDLS and CDR2 YYNGEE. CDR3 protein: CASSVRILPWEYEQYV. In DNA form, the CDR3 reads TGTGCCAGCAGCGTACGAATACTACCCTGGGAGTACGAGCAGTACGTC.

This chain connects TRBV10-1 to TRBJ2-3, with D perhaps TRBD2 (6 bases). Germline CDR1 and CDR2: WNHNN and SYGVQD (reference sequence). This CDR3 region has 16 residues. V was pared by 4 bases and J by 0 bases, with 14 bases between. CDR3 coding DNA: TGCGCCAGCAGTGGTGGGACTCCTGCTAGCACAGATACGCAGTATTTT. Translation gives CASSGGTPASTDTQYF.

The genes are TRBV6-1 and TRBJ2-7; 8 bases agree with TRBD1. Trimming cost V 5 bases and J 0 bases; bases outside gene matches: 3. Germline CDR1 reads MNHNS; CDR2 reads SASEGT. CDR3 length: 14 residues. The CDR3 DNA follows: TGTGCCAGCAGTAACAGGGGGTCCTCCTACGAGCAGTACGTC. Its translation is CASSNRGSSYEQYV.

The chain uses TRBV27 and TRBJ2-1, with 8 bases lining up with TRBD1. Germline trimming cut 5 bases from V and 8 bases from J; bases unmatched to any gene: 5. CDR3 length: 13 amino acids. Germline CDR1 is MNHEY and CDR2 is SMNVEV (reference sequence). The CDR3 DNA is TGTGCCAGCAGTCTGGACAGGGTCGATGAGCAGTTCTTC. This encodes CASSLDRVDEQFF.

The count of this clone is one. This sequence joins TRBV6-1 and TRBJ2-6; D not resolved. The germline V gene has CDR1 MNHNS and CDR2 SASEGT. This CDR3 has 16 amino acids. V was clipped by 4 bases and J by 4 bases, with 14 bases between them. The chain's CDR3 is CASSGRLASGANVLTF. CDR3 bases: TGTGCCAGCAGTGGACGACTGGCCTCGGGGGCCAACGTCCTGACTTTC.

The chain links TRBV9 to TRBJ1-1, with a possible D match to TRBD1 (6 bases). Germline CDR1 reads SGDLS; CDR2 reads YYNGEE. V lost 4 bases and J lost 4, with 14 bases in between. The CDR3 totals 14 residues. CDR3 bases: TGTGCCAGCAGCCCTTGGACAGAACCCACTGAAGCTTTCTTT. Translation: CASSPWTEPTEAFF.

The chain links TRBV2 to TRBJ1-2; D is uncertain. In germline, CDR1 is SNHLY, CDR2 FYNNEI. V lost 6 bases and J 5 bases, leaving 13 bases between the germline ends. This CDR3 region has 13 residues. The CDR3 spells CASSNGRTYGYTF. The CDR3 bases are TGTGCCAGCAGCAACGGACGAACTTATGGCTACACCTTC.

The chain links TRBV4-1 to TRBJ2-7; D remains ambiguous. CDR3 size: 14 residues. Germline V lookup: CDR1 MGHRA, CDR2 YSYEKL. Trimming cost V 0 bases and J 5 bases, with 11 bases left between them. The CDR3 loop is CASSQDPYIDEQYV. The CDR3 DNA is TGCGCCAGCAGCCAAGATCCCTACATTGACGAGCAGTACGTC.

The V gene is TRBV6-5, the J gene TRBJ1-1; no firm D call. Trimming left V 0 bases short and J 8 bases short, with 10 bases between. The germline V gene encodes CDR1 MNHEY and CDR2 SVGAGI. CDR3 size: 13 residues. The CDR3 region has the DNA TGTGCCAGCAGTTACTCATCATGGGAGGAAGCTTTCTTT. Residues: CASSYSSWEEAFF.

This chain connects TRBV25-1 to TRBJ1-1; D may be TRBD1 (6 bases). V lost 4 bases, J lost 0 bases, and 12 bases lay in between. Germline lookup yields CDR1 MGHDK and CDR2 SYGVNS. The CDR3 contains 15 residues. DNA of the CDR3: TGTGCCAGCAGTGTCACAGGGAACCTGAACACTGAAGCTTTCTTT. Its protein is CASSVTGNLNTEAFF.

The chain is built from TRBV15 and TRBJ2-7; D possibly corresponds to TRBD1 (6 bases). V was pared by 3 bases and J by 3 bases, with 9 bases between. The length of the CDR3 is 13 residues. The germline V gene encodes CDR1 LNHNV and CDR2 YYDKDF (reference sequence). The CDR3 region has the DNA TGTGCCACCAGCAGCTACAGGGTCTACGAGCAGTACGTC. It translates to CATSSYRVYEQYV.

The rearrangement joins TRBV18 to TRBJ1-1; possible D gene TRBD1, 6 bases. The V gene's germline CDR1 is KGHSH and CDR2 LQKENI. Trimming left V 3 bases short and J 7 bases short, with 18 bases between. The CDR3 covers 15 residues. The CDR3 region is CASSPFQDSVYEAFF. Here the CDR3 DNA reads TGTGCCAGCTCACCCTTCCAGGACAGCGTATATGAAGCTTTCTTT.

This chain connects TRBV29-1 to TRBJ1-6; maybe TRBD1 (5 bases). The length of the CDR3 is 15 residues. V was clipped by 5 bases and J by 1 base, with 12 bases between them. Germline CDR1 is SQVTM and CDR2 is ANQGSEA. The CDR3 reads CSVTHGTSYNSPLHF. The CDR3 coding sequence is TGCAGCGTTACACACGGGACTTCCTATAATTCACCCCTCCACTTT.